Presented here are 30 T cell receptor beta chains from one specimen sequenced in a study of T cells in Graves' hyperthyroidism and ophthalmopathy. The CDR3 regions of TCR beta were amplified from RNA transcripts. The TCR CDR3 first-round RT-PCR relied on the HTBI primer set. TCRdb ran MiXCR on the multiplex PCR reads and lists one entry per CDR3 protein. The data show some 500,000 distinct CDR3 sequences, approximately 25% seen once. Sequences were obtained from blood. The receptors were gathered from a woman younger than 45 with Graves' ophthalmopathy.

The chain combines TRBV6-5 with TRBJ2-7; 7 nucleotides align to TRBD2. The germline V gene has CDR1 MNHEY and CDR2 SVGAGI. The length of the CDR3 is 14 residues. Trimming took 2 bases from V and 2 from J; bases not matched to a gene: 3. The CDR3, as DNA: TGTGCCAGCAGTTACCCGGGGAGGGCCTACGAGCAGTACTTC. This encodes CASSYPGRAYEQYF.

There are many counts of this clonotype. This chain joins TRBV20-1 and TRBJ2-7, with 7 bases that match TRBD2. The ends lost 6 bases at V and 4 bases at J; junction bases unmatched: 9. CDR3 size: 13 residues. Germline assignment: CDR1 DFQATT and CDR2 SNEGSKA (reference sequence). The CDR3 nucleotides read TGCAGTGCACAGACTAGCAAAAGGTACGAGCAGTACTTC. This gives the protein CSAQTSKRYEQYF.

This clonotype was counted ten times or more. The chain uses TRBV20-1 and TRBJ1-1; D gene uncertain. With 5 bases removed from V and 1 base from J, the gap between germline ends came to 11 bases. The CDR3 has 13 residues. CDR1 and CDR2 (germline): DFQATT, SNEGSKA (reference sequence). In DNA, the CDR3 is TGCAGTGCTCTCGACCGAGCGAACACTGAAGCTTTCTTT. Residues: CSALDRANTEAFF.

The chain employs TRBV12-3 or TRBV12-4 and TRBJ2-7, with D uncertain. The V end was cut by 6 bases, the J end by 1 base, with 19 bases between. The CDR3 contains 16 residues. In DNA, the CDR3 is TGTGCCAGCAGCCTCCAGACCGTTGGGGAATCCTACGAGCAGTACTTC. Protein: CASSLQTVGESYEQYF.

The sample holds many counts of this clonotype. The chain carries TRBV6-5 and TRBJ1-5; D unresolved. The V gene lost 2 bases and the J gene lost 0 bases, with 8 bases spanning the gap. CDR3 length equals 15 residues. Germline V gives CDR1 MNHEY, CDR2 SVGAGI. The CDR3 here is CASSYDSVSNQPQHF. In DNA form, the CDR3 reads TGTGCCAGCAGTTACGATTCCGTTAGCAATCAGCCCCAGCATTTT.

This clonotype was seen many times. V gene TRBV6-2 or TRBV6-3 combines with J gene TRBJ2-5, with D unresolved. V dropped 5 bases and J dropped 4 bases, with 11 bases sitting between them. CDR1 and CDR2 from the germline V gene are MNHEY and SVGEGT. CDR3 length equals 13 residues. In nucleotides, the CDR3 is TGTGCCAGCAGTCCCATGGGTGGAGAGACCCAGTACTTC. This encodes CASSPMGGETQYF.

This clonotype was picked up many times. V gene TRBV20-1 combines with J gene TRBJ2-2, with 9 bases identical to TRBD1. V was pared by 3 bases and J by 7 bases, with 9 bases of the junction left unmatched. Germline CDR1 and CDR2: DFQATT and SNEGSKA (reference sequence). The CDR3 is made up of 15 amino acids. Written as DNA, the CDR3 is TGCAGTGCTAGGGAAACAGGGGGCTATGGCGGGGAGCTGTTTTTT. Translating it yields CSARETGGYGGELFF.

Many counts were recorded for this clonotype. This sequence joins TRBV6-2 or TRBV6-3 and TRBJ1-1; D gene ambiguous. The V and J ends lost 7 bases and 5 bases respectively, with 14 bases between them. The CDR3 spans 13 residues. Germline CDR1 is MNHEY and CDR2 is SVGEGT. The DNA of the CDR3 is TGTGCCAGCACTGGAAGGGAGGGAACTGAAGCTTTCTTT. This translates into CASTGREGTEAFF.

The chain combines TRBV12-3 or TRBV12-4 with TRBJ2-7; TRBD2 matches at 10 bases. The CDR3 has 15 residues. Trimming removed 6 bases from V and 2 bases from J; junction bases left unmatched: 7. The CDR3 loop reads CASRTGTSEAYEQYF. In DNA, the CDR3 is TGTGCCAGCAGGACCGGGACTAGCGAAGCCTACGAGCAGTACTTC.

Many counts were recorded for this clonotype. The chain uses TRBV14 and TRBJ2-7, with 8 bases matching TRBD1. The CDR3 is made up of 14 amino acids. Germline loops: CDR1 SGHDN, CDR2 FVKESK. Trimming took 4 bases from V and 5 from J; bases not matched to a gene: 7. The CDR3 loop reads CASSLQDRVHEQYF. CDR3 nucleotide sequence: TGTGCCAGCAGCCTCCAGGACAGGGTCCACGAGCAGTACTTC.

In this sample, this clonotype turned up a few times. V gene TRBV5-6 combines with J gene TRBJ2-7; D gene ambiguous. The germline V gene has CDR1 SGHDT and CDR2 YYEEEE. V lost 4 bases and J 5 bases, leaving 10 bases between the germline ends. This CDR3 spans 12 amino acids. Here the CDR3 reads CASSHGWDEQYF. DNA of the CDR3: TGTGCCAGCAGCCACGGGTGGGACGAGCAGTACTTC.

CDR3 DNA sequence: TGTGCCAGCAGTTACCCACAGCGTTTCCCCTACGAGCAGTACTTC. Protein sequence: CASSYPQRFPYEQYF. This chain uses TRBV12-3 or TRBV12-4 with TRBJ2-7; D unresolved. With 4 bases removed from V and 2 bases from J, the gap between germline ends came to 15 bases. This CDR3 region has 15 residues.

V usage is TRBV2 and J usage is TRBJ1-1; no definite D call. V lost 10 bases, J lost 2 bases, and 11 bases lay in between. Germline lookup yields CDR1 SNHLY and CDR2 FYNNEI. This CDR3 has 12 amino acids. CDR3 in amino acids: CAIYSGNTEAFF. The CDR3 DNA reads TGTGCCATCTACTCGGGAAACACTGAAGCTTTCTTT.

This clonotype has more than one count but fewer than ten. The chain combines TRBV19 with TRBJ2-4; 7 bases match TRBD1. Trimming removed 5 bases from V and 0 bases from J; junction bases left unmatched: 4. Germline values: CDR1 LNHDA, CDR2 SQIVND (reference sequence). This CDR3 spans 15 amino acids. In DNA form, the CDR3 reads TGTGCCAGTAGTGTGGGACAGCTAGCCAAAAACATTCAGTACTTC. This gives the protein CASSVGQLAKNIQYF.

This clonotype was recorded at least ten times. V gene TRBV24-1 combines with J gene TRBJ1-2; perhaps TRBD1 as D (6 bases). The germline V gene encodes CDR1 KGHDR and CDR2 SFDVKD. V was trimmed by 4 bases and J by 2 bases, leaving 10 bases between them. The CDR3 has 14 amino acids. CDR3 in DNA: TGTGCCACCAGTGACTATGACAGGAACTATGGCTACACCTTC. This codes for CATSDYDRNYGYTF.

The chain links TRBV12-3 or TRBV12-4 to TRBJ1-1, with TRBD1 as a possible D gene (6 bases). The V and J ends lost 6 bases and 7 bases respectively, with 18 bases between them. The CDR3 has 14 residues. The CDR3: CASSPGQTWGEAFF. CDR3 DNA: TGTGCCAGCAGCCCAGGACAGACTTGGGGTGAAGCTTTCTTT.

As DNA, the CDR3 is TGTGCCATCAGTGAGGACAGGGGATATGGCTACACCTTC. Amino acids: CAISEDRGYGYTF. The chain links TRBV10-3 to TRBJ1-2; 8 bases align to TRBD1. The germline V gene has CDR1 ENHRY and CDR2 SYGVKD. The trim removed 2 bases at V and 5 bases at J, leaving 1 base unmatched. The CDR3 runs to 13 residues.

This clonotype was found a few times. The genes are TRBV28 and TRBJ1-2; a weak D match, TRBD1 (5 bases). Trimming pared 3 bases from V and 7 bases from J, leaving 18 bases between. The CDR3 spans 15 residues. The V gene's germline CDR1 is MDHEN and CDR2 SYDVKM. The CDR3 region is CASSFPGPSARGYTF. The CDR3 DNA is TGTGCCAGCAGTTTCCCGGGACCGTCCGCCCGTGGCTACACCTTC.

This clonotype was seen repeatedly, ten times or more. The chain joins TRBV19 to TRBJ1-2; a weak D match, TRBD1 (5 bases). V was clipped by 7 bases and J by 5 bases, with 20 bases between them. The CDR3 has 15 residues. The germline V gene has CDR1 LNHDA and CDR2 SQIVND (reference sequence). Here the CDR3 DNA reads TGTGCCAGTAATACAGGAGGCGCTAATGGGTATGGCTACACCTTC. Its protein is CASNTGGANGYGYTF. The variable domain in full, with the rest retrieved from reference TRBV19 and TRBJ1-2, is DGGITQSPKYLFRKEGQNVTLSCEQNLNHDAMYWYRQDPGQGLRLIYYSQIVNDFQKGDIAEGYSVSREKKESFPLTVTSAQKNPTAFYLCASNTGGANGYGYTFGSGTRLTVV.

The V call is TRBV11-3, the J call TRBJ1-1; 8 bases line up with TRBD1. The CDR3 length is 14 residues. Per germline, CDR1 SGHNT and CDR2 YENEEA. Losses at the gene ends were 5 bases for V and 5 bases for J; bases not matched to a gene: 7. CDR3 DNA: TGTGCCAGCAGCAACCGGGACAGGCCTACTGAAGCTTTCTTT. Encoded protein: CASSNRDRPTEAFF.

In this sample, this clonotype turned up many times. The chain joins TRBV12-3 or TRBV12-4 to TRBJ1-1, with 8 bases lining up with TRBD1. The CDR3 runs 15 residues. The ends lost 2 bases at V and 5 bases at J; junction bases unmatched: 7. The CDR3 spells CASSLLGRGQTEAFF. Written as DNA, the CDR3 is TGTGCCAGCAGTTTACTGGGCAGGGGGCAAACTGAAGCTTTCTTT.

At least ten counts were recorded for this clonotype. The chain has TRBV20-1 and TRBJ1-5; D unclear. Trimming left V 7 bases short and J 7 bases short, with 17 bases between. The CDR3 consists of 13 residues. Germline assignment: CDR1 DFQATT and CDR2 SNEGSKA (reference sequence). CDR3 sequence: CSGAAGLGQPQHF. CDR3 in DNA: TGCAGTGGTGCAGCAGGCCTAGGGCAGCCCCAGCATTTT.

In its sample, this clonotype was seen many times. The chain employs TRBV6-5 and TRBJ1-2; D not certain. V lost 1 base, J lost 7 bases, and 10 bases lay in between. The germline V gene has CDR1 MNHEY and CDR2 SVGAGI. The CDR3 is made up of 13 amino acids. The DNA of the CDR3 is TGTGCCAGCAGTTACTTCCGGGGAGGTGGCTACACCTTC. Its translation is CASSYFRGGGYTF.

Ten or more counts support this clonotype. The genes are TRBV12-3 or TRBV12-4 and TRBJ1-5; D is unresolved. The CDR3 is made up of 15 amino acids. Trimming removed 3 bases from V and 1 base from J, with 10 bases in between. In DNA, the CDR3 is TGTGCCAGCAGTTTTGCGGGGTTAAGCAATCAGCCCCAGCATTTT. This gives the protein CASSFAGLSNQPQHF.

This clonotype has a handful of counts. CDR3 amino acids: CSATRRQGQETQYF. CDR3 nucleotide sequence: TGCAGTGCCACCCGAAGACAGGGTCAAGAGACCCAGTACTTC. The V gene is TRBV20-1, the J gene TRBJ2-5; 7 bases map to TRBD1. The CDR3 is 14 residues long. The germline CDR1 and CDR2 sequences are DFQATT and SNEGSKA (reference sequence). V lost 6 bases to trimming and J lost 2 bases; unmatched junction nucleotides: 9.

Here the CDR3 reads CASSQVMSRDRVYYGYTF. In nucleotides, the CDR3 is TGCGCCAGCAGCCAAGTTATGAGTCGGGACAGGGTGTACTATGGCTACACCTTC. The rearrangement links TRBV4-1 to TRBJ1-2, with 9 positions matching TRBD1. Per germline, CDR1 MGHRA and CDR2 YSYEKL. V was clipped by 1 base and J by 3 bases; unmatched bases: 12. This CDR3 region has 18 residues.

About this clonotype: The CDR3 carries no conserved terminal phenylalanine or tryptophan, so it likely arises from a read error. The rearrangement links TRBV7-6 to TRBJ1-5; D remains unclear. CDR3 size: 14 residues. Germline lookup yields CDR1 SGHVS and CDR2 FNYEAQ. Trimming pared 3 bases from V and 0 bases from J, leaving 6 bases between. In DNA, the CDR3 is TGTGCCAGCAGCTTCGCTAATAGCAATCAGCCCCAGCATTAT. Amino acid sequence: CASSFANSNQPQHY.

The sample holds many counts of this clonotype. The chain uses TRBV5-1 and TRBJ1-2; D might be TRBD1 (5 bases). Germline loops: CDR1 SGHRS, CDR2 YFSETQ. The CDR3 is 14 amino acids. The V end was cut by 3 bases, the J end by 3 bases, with 12 bases between. For the CDR3, the DNA is TGCGCCAGCAGCTGGGGGACGGACTACTATGGCTACACCTTC. It encodes CASSWGTDYYGYTF.

This clonotype was recorded at least ten times. The chain joins TRBV6-2 or TRBV6-3 to TRBJ1-6; 7 nucleotides align to TRBD1. The CDR3 spans 14 residues. After removal of 6 bases from V and 8 bases from J, the junction contained 7 bases not matched to a gene. CDR1 and CDR2 from the germline V gene are MNHEY and SVGEGT. CDR3 DNA sequence: TGTGCCAGCAGCCCCCCGGGACAGTATTCACCCCTCCACTTT. It specifies CASSPPGQYSPLHF.

This clonotype has a count of ten or more. The CDR3 nucleotides are TGTGCCAGCAGCTTAATAGGTGAAGCTTTCTTT. Residues: CASSLIGEAFF. This chain connects TRBV7-2 to TRBJ1-1; D call uncertain. The CDR3 runs to 11 residues. The V end lost 2 bases, the J end lost 7 bases, and 5 bases lay between the germline ends. Germline CDR1 reads SGHTA; CDR2 reads FQGNSA.